The 13 T cell receptor beta chains below come from one sample, sequenced in a study of shared clonotypes between healthy human individuals. The repertoire was sequenced with immunoSEQ multiplex PCR; TCRdb's copy has only in-frame clones and lacks some. Of roughly 700,000 clones in the sample, approximately 79% were seen once. Sequenced material: memory CD4+ T cells sorted from blood. Regarding subset: CD45RA-negative fraction. The receptors here all came from a woman aged 25 to 39 in good health.

Details on this clone: Distinct nucleotide sequences in the sample also encode this CDR3. The genes are TRBV28 and TRBJ2-7; 8 bases align to TRBD1. The CDR3 covers 12 residues. Germline V lookup: CDR1 MDHEN, CDR2 SYDVKM. The J segment lost 3 bases and the V segment lost 6 bases, leaving 1 base of the junction unmatched. This chain's CDR3 is CASRTGGYEQYF. The CDR3 region has the DNA TGTGCCAGCAGAACAGGGGGCTACGAGCAGTACTTC.

The V and J genes are TRBV2 and TRBJ1-1, with 7 bases identical to TRBD1. V was pared by 7 bases and J by 1 base, with 9 bases of the junction left unmatched. This CDR3 is built from 15 residues. Germline-derived CDR1 and CDR2 are SNHLY and FYNNEI. CDR3 loop: CASTRSQGENTEAFF. The CDR3 DNA follows: TGTGCCAGCACCCGGAGCCAGGGGGAGAACACTGAAGCTTTCTTT.

In regard to this clone: With a much larger clone just one base away, this may be a read error. The DNA for the CDR3 is TGCGCCAGCAGCTCGGGCCGGGACAGTGGAGGCTGCACCTTC. The encoded protein is CASSSGRDSGGCTF. The chain is built from TRBV5-1 and TRBJ1-2, with 7 bases fitting TRBD1. Per the germline V gene, CDR1 is SGHRS and CDR2 is YFSETQ. The CDR3 totals 14 residues.

This chain joins TRBV28 and TRBJ2-1, with D possibly called TRBD1 or TRBD2 (5 bases each). Trimming cost V 2 bases and J 6 bases, with 11 bases left between them. From germline, CDR1 is MDHEN and CDR2 SYDVKM. This CDR3 spans 14 amino acids. In nucleotides, the CDR3 is TGTGCCAGCAGTTTAAGGGGACCAGTCAATGAGCAGTTCTTC. Translation: CASSLRGPVNEQFF.

V and J are TRBV6-1 and TRBJ2-5; D remains ambiguous. Germline assignment: CDR1 MNHNS and CDR2 SASEGT. With 3 bases removed from V and 7 bases from J, the gap between germline ends came to 9 bases. The CDR3 consists of 12 residues. In DNA form, the CDR3 reads TGTGCCAGCAGTGAGGTCCTGGGGACCCAGTACTTC. The encoded protein is CASSEVLGTQYF.

The rearrangement links TRBV4-2 to TRBJ2-7, with 15 bases aligning to TRBD2. The V gene's germline CDR1 is LGHNA and CDR2 YNFKEQ. J lost 0 bases, V lost 0 bases, and 9 bases had no gene match. This CDR3 contains 20 residues. The CDR3 spells CASSQEGGLAGGRISYEQYF. In DNA form, the CDR3 reads TGTGCCAGCAGCCAAGAGGGGGGACTAGCGGGAGGCCGAATCTCCTACGAGCAGTACTTC.

Note on this clone: Other DNA sequences in this sample translate to the same CDR3. This chain joins TRBV6-1 and TRBJ2-1, with 10 positions matching TRBD2. Looked up from germline, CDR1 is MNHNS and CDR2 is SASEGT. Trimming took 6 bases from V and 4 from J; bases not matched to a gene: 0. This CDR3 spans 13 amino acids. This CDR3 reads CASRLAGYNEQFF. The CDR3 DNA sequence: TGTGCCAGCAGACTAGCGGGATACAATGAGCAGTTCTTC.

The V gene is TRBV10-3, the J gene TRBJ2-3; perhaps TRBD1 as D (5 bases). The CDR3 is 13 amino acids. Deletions cut 8 bases from V and 8 bases from J, with 17 bases between. Germline V gives CDR1 ENHRY, CDR2 SYGVKD. The CDR3 DNA reads as TGTGCCATCGGGTCTCCTCGGCAGGGTACGCAGTATTTT. Amino acids: CAIGSPRQGTQYF.

The V gene is TRBV7-9, the J gene TRBJ2-2; no clear D gene. The CDR3 has 14 residues. Trimming stripped 6 bases from V and 7 bases from J, with 15 bases between. Germline-derived CDR1 and CDR2 are SEHNR and FQNEAQ (reference sequence). CDR3 in amino acids: CASRNADWDGELFF. The DNA for the CDR3 is TGTGCCAGCAGAAATGCAGACTGGGACGGGGAGCTGTTTTTT.

This clone occurred once. In the same sample, other DNA sequences code for this CDR3. The J gene is TRBJ2-6, the V gene TRBV7-8; maybe TRBD1 (5 bases). V lost 1 base to trimming and J lost 0 bases, with 7 bases between them. The CDR3 is 16 residues long. Germline V CDR1 and CDR2: SGHVS, FQNEAQ. The CDR3 bases are TGTGCCAGCAGCTTAGGGGGCAGCTCTGGGGCCAACGTCCTGACTTTC. This gives the protein CASSLGGSSGANVLTF.

This clone has just a few counts. The genes are TRBV6-6 and TRBJ2-1; tentatively, D is TRBD1 or TRBD2 (5 bases each). Trimming took 2 bases from V and 4 from J, leaving 9 bases between them. Germline CDR1 reads MNHNY; CDR2 reads SVGAGI (reference sequence). This CDR3 has 14 residues. In DNA form, the CDR3 reads TGTGCCAGCAGTTACCAGGGAGTGTACAATGAGCAGTTCTTC. The encoded protein is CASSYQGVYNEQFF.

The chain is built from TRBV2 and TRBJ2-6; no clear D gene. This CDR3 has 15 residues. CDR1 is SNHLY and CDR2 is FYNNEI in the germline V gene. The V end lost 6 bases, the J end lost 1 base, and 10 bases lay between the germline ends. The CDR3 spells CASSATVSGANVLTF. The CDR3 DNA sequence: TGTGCCAGCAGCGCCACAGTTTCTGGGGCCAACGTCCTGACTTTC.

In this sample, this clone turned up many times. V and J are TRBV2 and TRBJ2-7; 8 bases map to TRBD2. V gave up 0 bases and J gave up 5 bases; unmatched junction bases: 0. CDR1 is SNHLY, CDR2 FYNNEI, per germline. The CDR3 loop spans 13 amino acids. In DNA, the CDR3 is TGTGCCAGCAGTGAAGCGCGGGGGGACGAGCAGTACTTC. Translation: CASSEARGDEQYF.